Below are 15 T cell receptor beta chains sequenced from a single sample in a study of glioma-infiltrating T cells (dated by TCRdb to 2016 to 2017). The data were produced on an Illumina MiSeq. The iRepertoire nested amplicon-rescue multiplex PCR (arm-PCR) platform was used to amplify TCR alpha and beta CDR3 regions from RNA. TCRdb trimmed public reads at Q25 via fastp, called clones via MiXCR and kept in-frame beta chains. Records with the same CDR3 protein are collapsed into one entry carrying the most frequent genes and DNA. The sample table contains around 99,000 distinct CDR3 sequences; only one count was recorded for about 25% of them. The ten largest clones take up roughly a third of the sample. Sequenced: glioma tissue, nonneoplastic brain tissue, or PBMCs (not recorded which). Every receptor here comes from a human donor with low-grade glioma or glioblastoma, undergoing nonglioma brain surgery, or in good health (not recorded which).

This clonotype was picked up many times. The CDR3 DNA reads TGTGCCAGCAGCAGCTTGGACAGGGAGATTAATTCACCCCTCCACTTT. It translates to CASSSLDREINSPLHF. This chain links TRBV28 with TRBJ1-6; TRBD1 matches at 8 bases. The J segment lost 6 bases and the V segment lost 6 bases, leaving 10 bases of the junction unmatched. Germline V CDR1 and CDR2: MDHEN, SYDVKM. The CDR3 spans 16 residues.

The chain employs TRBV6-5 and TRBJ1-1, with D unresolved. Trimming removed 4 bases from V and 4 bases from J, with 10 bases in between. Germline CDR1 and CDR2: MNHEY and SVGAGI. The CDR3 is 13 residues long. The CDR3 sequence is CASSSPGTTEAFF. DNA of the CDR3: TGTGCCAGCAGTTCTCCGGGAACCACTGAAGCTTTCTTT.

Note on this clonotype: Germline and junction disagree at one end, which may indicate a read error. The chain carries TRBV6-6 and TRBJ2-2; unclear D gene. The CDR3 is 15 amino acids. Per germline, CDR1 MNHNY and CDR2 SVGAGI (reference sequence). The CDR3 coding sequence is TGCGCCAGCAGTTCAGGCGCCGCGAACACCGGGGAGCTGTTTTTT. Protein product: CASSSGAANTGELFF.

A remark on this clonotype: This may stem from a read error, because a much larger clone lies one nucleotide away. CDR3 sequence: CASSTSSGPDDEQFF. The CDR3 DNA reads as TGTGCCAGCAGTACCTCTAGCGGGCCCGACGATGAGCAGTTCTTC. The chain carries TRBV2 and TRBJ2-1, with TRBD2 matching over 8 bases. The CDR3 extends over 15 amino acids. J lost 8 bases, V lost 5 bases, and 11 bases had no gene match. Germline CDR1 SNHLY, CDR2 FYNNEI.

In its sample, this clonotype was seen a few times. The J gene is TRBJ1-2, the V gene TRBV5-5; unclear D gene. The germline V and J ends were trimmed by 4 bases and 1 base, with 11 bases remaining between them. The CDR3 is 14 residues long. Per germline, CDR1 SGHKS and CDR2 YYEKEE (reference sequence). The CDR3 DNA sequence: TGTGCCAGCAGCGCCCTTGGGGTTAACTATGGCTACACCTTC. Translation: CASSALGVNYGYTF.

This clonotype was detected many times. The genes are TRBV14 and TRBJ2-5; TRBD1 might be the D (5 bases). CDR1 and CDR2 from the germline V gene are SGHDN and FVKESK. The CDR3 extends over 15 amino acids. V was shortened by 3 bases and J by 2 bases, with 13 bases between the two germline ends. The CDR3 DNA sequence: TGTGCCAGCAGCCATTTCACCAGGGATCAAGAGACCCAGTACTTC. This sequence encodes CASSHFTRDQETQYF.

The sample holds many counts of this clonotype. The CDR3 here is CASSSEQGALGYTF. DNA of the CDR3: TGTGCCAGCAGTTCCGAACAGGGGGCGCTTGGCTACACCTTC. The V gene is TRBV7-2, the J gene TRBJ1-2; 9 bases are a match to TRBD1. V shed 6 bases and J 7 bases; nucleotides not matched to a gene: 9. The CDR3 has 14 residues. Germline values: CDR1 SGHTA, CDR2 FQGNSA.

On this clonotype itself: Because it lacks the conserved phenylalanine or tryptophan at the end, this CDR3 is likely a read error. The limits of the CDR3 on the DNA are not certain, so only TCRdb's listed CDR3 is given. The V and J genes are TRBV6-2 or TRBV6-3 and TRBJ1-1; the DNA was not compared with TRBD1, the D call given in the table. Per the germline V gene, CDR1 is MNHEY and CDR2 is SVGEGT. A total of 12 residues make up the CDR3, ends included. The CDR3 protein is CTSKTGYTEAFY.

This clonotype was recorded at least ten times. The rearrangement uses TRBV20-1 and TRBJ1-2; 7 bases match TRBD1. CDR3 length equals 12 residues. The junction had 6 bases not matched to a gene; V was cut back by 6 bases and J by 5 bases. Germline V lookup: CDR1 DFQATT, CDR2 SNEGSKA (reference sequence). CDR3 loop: CSAQQGPYGYTF. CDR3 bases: TGCAGTGCCCAACAGGGGCCTTATGGCTACACCTTC.

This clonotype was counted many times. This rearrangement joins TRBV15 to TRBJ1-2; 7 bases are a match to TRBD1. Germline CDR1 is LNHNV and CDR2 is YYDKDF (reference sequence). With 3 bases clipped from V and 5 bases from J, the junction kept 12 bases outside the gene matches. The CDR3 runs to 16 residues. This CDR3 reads CATSRGLDRERYGYTF. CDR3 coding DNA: TGTGCCACCAGCAGGGGCTTAGACAGGGAAAGGTATGGCTACACCTTC.

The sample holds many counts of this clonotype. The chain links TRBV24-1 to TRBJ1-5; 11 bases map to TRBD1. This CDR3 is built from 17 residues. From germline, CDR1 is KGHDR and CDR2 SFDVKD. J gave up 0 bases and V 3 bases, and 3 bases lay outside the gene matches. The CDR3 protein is CATSDPGQGDSNQPQHF. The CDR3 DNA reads TGTGCCACCAGTGATCCGGGACAGGGGGATAGCAATCAGCCCCAGCATTTT.

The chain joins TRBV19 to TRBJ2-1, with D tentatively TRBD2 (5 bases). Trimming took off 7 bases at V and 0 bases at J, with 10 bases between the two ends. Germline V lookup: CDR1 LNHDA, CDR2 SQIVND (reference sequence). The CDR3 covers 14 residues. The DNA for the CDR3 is TGTGCCAGTACCATAGCGAACTCCTACAATGAGCAGTTCTTC. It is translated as CASTIANSYNEQFF. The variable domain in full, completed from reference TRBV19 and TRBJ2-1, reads DGGITQSPKYLFRKEGQNVTLSCEQNLNHDAMYWYRQDPGQGLRLIYYSQIVNDFQKGDIAEGYSVSREKKESFPLTVTSAQKNPTAFYLCASTIANSYNEQFFGPGTRLTVL.

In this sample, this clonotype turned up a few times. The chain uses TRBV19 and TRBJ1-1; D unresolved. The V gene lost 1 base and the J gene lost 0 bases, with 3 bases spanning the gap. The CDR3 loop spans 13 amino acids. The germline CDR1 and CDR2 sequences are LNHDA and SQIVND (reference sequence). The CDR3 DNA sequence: TGTGCCAGTAGTATAGCCGTGAACACTGAAGCTTTCTTT. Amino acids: CASSIAVNTEAFF.

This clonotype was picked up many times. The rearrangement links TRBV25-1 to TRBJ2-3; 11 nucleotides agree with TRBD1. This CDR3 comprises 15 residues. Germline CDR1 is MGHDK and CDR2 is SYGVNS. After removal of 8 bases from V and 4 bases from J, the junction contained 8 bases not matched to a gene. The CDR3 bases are TGTGCCAGCGCCGGACAGGGGGCAGGCGCAGATACGCAGTATTTT. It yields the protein CASAGQGAGADTQYF.

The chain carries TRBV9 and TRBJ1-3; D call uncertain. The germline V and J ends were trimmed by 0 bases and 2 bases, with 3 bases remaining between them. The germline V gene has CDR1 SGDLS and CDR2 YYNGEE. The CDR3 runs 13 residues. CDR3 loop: CASSVGTGNTIYF. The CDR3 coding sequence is TGTGCCAGCAGCGTAGGAACTGGAAACACCATATATTTT.